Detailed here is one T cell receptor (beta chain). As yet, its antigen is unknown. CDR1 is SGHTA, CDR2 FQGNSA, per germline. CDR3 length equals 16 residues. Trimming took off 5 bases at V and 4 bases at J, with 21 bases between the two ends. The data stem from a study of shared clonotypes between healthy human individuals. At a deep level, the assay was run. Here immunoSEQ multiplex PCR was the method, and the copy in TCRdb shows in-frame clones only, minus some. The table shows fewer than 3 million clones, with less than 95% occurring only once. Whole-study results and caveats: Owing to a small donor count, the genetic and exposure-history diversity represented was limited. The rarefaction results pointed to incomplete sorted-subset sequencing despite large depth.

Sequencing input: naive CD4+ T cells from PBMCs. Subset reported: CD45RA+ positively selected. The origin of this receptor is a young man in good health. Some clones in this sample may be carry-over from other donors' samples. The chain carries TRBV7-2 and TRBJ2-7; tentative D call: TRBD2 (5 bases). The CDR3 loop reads CASSPSSTIKSYEQYF. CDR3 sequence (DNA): TGTGCCAGCAGCCCATCTAGCACAATAAAGTCGTACGAGCAGTACTTC.